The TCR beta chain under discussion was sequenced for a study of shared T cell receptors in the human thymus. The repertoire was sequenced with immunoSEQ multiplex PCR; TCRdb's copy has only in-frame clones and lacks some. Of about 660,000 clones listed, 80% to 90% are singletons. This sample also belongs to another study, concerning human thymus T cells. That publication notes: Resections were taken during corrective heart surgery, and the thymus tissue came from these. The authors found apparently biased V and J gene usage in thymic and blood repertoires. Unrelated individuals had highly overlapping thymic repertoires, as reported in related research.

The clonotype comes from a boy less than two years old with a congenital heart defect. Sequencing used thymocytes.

The CDR3 DNA follows: TGTGCCAGCAGTGGTCTTTCGAGCGGCAAAAACATTCAGTACTTC. This translates into CASSGLSSGKNIQYF. The J gene is TRBJ2-4, the V gene TRBV25-1, with a weak D call TRBD2 (5 bases). Germline values: CDR1 MGHDK, CDR2 SYGVNS. The germline V and J ends were trimmed by 4 bases and 3 bases, with 13 bases remaining between them. The CDR3 totals 15 residues.